The 5 T cell receptor beta chains in this list originate from one sample, sequenced in a study of blood T cells in healthy people across ages. Using a J-beta primer mix together with a sample-barcoded 5' primer, a second PCR was run for roughly 6 to 12 cycles. MiXCR, applied by TCRdb to the 5' RACE reads, yields one record per CDR3 protein. The profile covers approximately 1.5 million distinct CDR3 sequences, with 40% to 45% appearing a single time and more than 4% taken by the ten largest. The sample comprised blood. The receptors were gathered from a woman under 30 in good health.

This clonotype was picked up a small number of times. The V and J genes are TRBV5-1 and TRBJ2-3, with D perhaps matching TRBD1 (5 bases). V was trimmed by 1 base and J by 0 bases, leaving 12 bases between them. This CDR3 region has 16 residues. Germline CDR1 reads SGHRS; CDR2 reads YFSETQ. This CDR3 reads CASSLTQATSTDTQYF. The CDR3 bases are TGCGCCAGCAGCTTGACACAGGCCACTAGCACAGATACGCAGTATTTT.

This chain connects TRBV7-2 to TRBJ1-2, with a possible D match to TRBD1 (6 bases). CDR1 SGHTA and CDR2 FQGNSA come from the germline V gene. The CDR3 is made up of 16 amino acids. Trimming removed 1 base from V and 7 bases from J, with 19 bases in between. The CDR3, as DNA: TGTGCCAGCAGCTTAGTCGTTGGGCAGGGGACGGGTGGCTACACCTTC. Translated: CASSLVVGQGTGGYTF.

This clonotype was seen more than once but under ten times. The chain is built from TRBV28 and TRBJ2-5; TRBD1 matches 8 bases. The CDR3 is made up of 15 amino acids. Germline CDR1 and CDR2: MDHEN and SYDVKM. J was trimmed by 1 base and V by 5 bases; bases with no gene match: 6. CDR3 protein: CASSTTTGAQETQYF. Written as DNA, the CDR3 is TGTGCCAGCAGTACCACGACAGGGGCCCAAGAGACCCAGTACTTC.

The J gene is TRBJ2-4, the V gene TRBV10-3; 8 nucleotides match TRBD2. Trimming at V came to 4 bases and at J to 2 bases, leaving 7 bases not matched to a gene. The CDR3 is made up of 16 amino acids. CDR1 is ENHRY and CDR2 is SYGVKD in the germline V gene. The CDR3 DNA follows: TGTGCCATCAGTGGGGCGGGGGGCGTATCCAAAAACATTCAGTACTTC. It specifies CAISGAGGVSKNIQYF.

This clonotype showed up just a few times. The chain joins TRBV20-1 to TRBJ1-5; D uncertain. In germline, CDR1 is DFQATT, CDR2 SNEGSKA (reference sequence). This CDR3 contains 15 residues. Trimming cost V 2 bases and J 5 bases, with 16 bases left between them. CDR3 nucleotides: TGCAGTGCTAGACCTCTACAGTACTCTGATCAGCCCCAGCATTTT. Protein product: CSARPLQYSDQPQHF.